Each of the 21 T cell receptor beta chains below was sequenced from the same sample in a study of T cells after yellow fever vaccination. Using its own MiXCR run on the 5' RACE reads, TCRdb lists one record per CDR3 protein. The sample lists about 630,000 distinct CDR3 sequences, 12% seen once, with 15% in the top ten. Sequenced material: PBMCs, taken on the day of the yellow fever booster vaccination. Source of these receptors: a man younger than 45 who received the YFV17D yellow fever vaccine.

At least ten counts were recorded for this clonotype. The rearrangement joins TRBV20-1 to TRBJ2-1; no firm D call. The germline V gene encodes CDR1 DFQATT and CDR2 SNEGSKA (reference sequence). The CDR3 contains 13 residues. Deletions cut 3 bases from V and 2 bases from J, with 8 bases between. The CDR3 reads CSARTLTYNEQFF. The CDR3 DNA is TGCAGTGCTAGGACCCTAACCTACAATGAGCAGTTCTTC.

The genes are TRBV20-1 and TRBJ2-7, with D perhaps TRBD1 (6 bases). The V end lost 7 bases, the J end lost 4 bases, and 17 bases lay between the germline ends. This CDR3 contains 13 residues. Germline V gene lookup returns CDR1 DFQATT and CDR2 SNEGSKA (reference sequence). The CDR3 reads CSGQAGTPYEQYF. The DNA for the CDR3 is TGCAGTGGCCAGGCCGGGACACCTTACGAGCAGTACTTC.

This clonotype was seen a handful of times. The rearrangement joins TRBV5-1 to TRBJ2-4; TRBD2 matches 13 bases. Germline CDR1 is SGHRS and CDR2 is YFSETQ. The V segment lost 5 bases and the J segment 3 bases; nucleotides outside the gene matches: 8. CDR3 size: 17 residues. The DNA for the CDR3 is TGCGCCAGCAGTTCATTAGGGACTAGCGGGAACAAAAACATTCAGTACTTC. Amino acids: CASSSLGTSGNKNIQYF.

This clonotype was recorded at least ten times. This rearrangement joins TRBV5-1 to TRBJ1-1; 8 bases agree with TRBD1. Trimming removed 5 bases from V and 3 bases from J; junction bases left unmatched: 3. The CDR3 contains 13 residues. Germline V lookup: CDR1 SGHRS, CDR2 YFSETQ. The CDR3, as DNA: TGCGCCAGCAGGGAACAGGGGGACACTGAAGCTTTCTTT. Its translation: CASREQGDTEAFF.

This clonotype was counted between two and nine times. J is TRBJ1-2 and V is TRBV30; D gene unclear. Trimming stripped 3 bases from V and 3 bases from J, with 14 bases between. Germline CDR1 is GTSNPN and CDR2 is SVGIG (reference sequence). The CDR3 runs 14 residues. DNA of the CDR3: TGTGCCTGGAGCCTAGGGAGTTACGACTATGGCTACACCTTC. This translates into CAWSLGSYDYGYTF. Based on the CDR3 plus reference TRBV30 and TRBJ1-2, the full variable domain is SQTIHQWPATLVQPVGSPLSLECTVEGTSNPNLYWYRQAAGRGLQLLFYSVGIGQISSEVPQNLSASRPQDRQFILSSKKLLLSDSGFYLCAWSLGSYDYGYTFGSGTRLTVV.

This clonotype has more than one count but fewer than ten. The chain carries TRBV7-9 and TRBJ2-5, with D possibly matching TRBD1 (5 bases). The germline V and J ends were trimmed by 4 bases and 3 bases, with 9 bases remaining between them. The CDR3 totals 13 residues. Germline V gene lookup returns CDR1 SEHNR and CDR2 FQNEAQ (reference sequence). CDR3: CASSYSTEETQYF. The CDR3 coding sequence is TGTGCCAGCAGCTATTCGACAGAAGAGACCCAGTACTTC.

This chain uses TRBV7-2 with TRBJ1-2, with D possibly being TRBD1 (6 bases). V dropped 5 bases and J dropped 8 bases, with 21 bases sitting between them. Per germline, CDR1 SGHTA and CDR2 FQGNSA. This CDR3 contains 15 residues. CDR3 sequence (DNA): TGTGCCAGCAGCGTTGGGGGGGCCTCCGTTTGGGGCTACACCTTC. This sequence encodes CASSVGGASVWGYTF. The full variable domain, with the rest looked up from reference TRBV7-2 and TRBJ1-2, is GAGVSQSPSNKVTEKGKDVELRCDPISGHTALYWYRQSLGQGLEFLIYFQGNSAPDKSGLPSDRFSAERTGGSVSTLTIQRTQQEDSAVYLCASSVGGASVWGYTFGSGTRLTVV.

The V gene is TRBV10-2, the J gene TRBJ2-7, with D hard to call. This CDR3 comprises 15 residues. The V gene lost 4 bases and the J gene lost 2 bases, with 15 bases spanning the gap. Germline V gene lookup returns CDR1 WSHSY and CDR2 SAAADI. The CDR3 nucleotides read TGCGCCAGCAGTGCCCGCCCTAGACTTGCCTACGAGCAGTACTTC. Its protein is CASSARPRLAYEQYF.

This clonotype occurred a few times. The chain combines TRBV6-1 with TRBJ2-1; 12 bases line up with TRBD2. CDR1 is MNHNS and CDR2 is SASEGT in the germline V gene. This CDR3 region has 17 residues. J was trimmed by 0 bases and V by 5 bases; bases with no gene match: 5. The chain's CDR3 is CASSSLAGGLSYNEQFF. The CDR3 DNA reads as TGTGCCAGCAGTAGTCTAGCGGGAGGGCTCTCCTACAATGAGCAGTTCTTC.

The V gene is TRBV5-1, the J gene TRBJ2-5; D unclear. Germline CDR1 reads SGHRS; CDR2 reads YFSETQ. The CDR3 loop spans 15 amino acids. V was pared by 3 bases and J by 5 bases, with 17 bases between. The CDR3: CASSSSPPASETQYF. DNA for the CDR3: TGCGCCAGCAGCTCATCTCCACCCGCGTCGGAGACCCAGTACTTC.

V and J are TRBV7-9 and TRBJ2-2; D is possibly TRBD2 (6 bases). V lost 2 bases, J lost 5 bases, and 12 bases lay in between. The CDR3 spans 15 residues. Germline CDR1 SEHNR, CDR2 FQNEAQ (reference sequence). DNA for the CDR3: TGTGCCAGCAGCTTACTTCGGGCGGGGACCGGGGAGCTGTTTTTT. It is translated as CASSLLRAGTGELFF.

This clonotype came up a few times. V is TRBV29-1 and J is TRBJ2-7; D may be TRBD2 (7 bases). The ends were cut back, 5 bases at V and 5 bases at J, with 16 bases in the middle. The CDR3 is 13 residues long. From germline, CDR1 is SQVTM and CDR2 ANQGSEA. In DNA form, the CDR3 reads TGCAGCGTTCGGGGCGGCGGGGGCGACGAGCAGTACTTC. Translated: CSVRGGGGDEQYF.

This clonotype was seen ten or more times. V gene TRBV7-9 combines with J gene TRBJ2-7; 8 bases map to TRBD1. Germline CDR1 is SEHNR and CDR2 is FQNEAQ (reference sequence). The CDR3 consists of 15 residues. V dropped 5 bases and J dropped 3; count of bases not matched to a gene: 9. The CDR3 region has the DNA TGTGCCAGCAGCCCCTTTATAGGACAGGGCTACGAGCAGTACTTC. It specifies CASSPFIGQGYEQYF.

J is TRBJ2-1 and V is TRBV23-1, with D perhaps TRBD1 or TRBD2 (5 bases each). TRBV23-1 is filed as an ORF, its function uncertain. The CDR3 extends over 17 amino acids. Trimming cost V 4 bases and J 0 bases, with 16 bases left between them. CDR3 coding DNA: TGCGCCAGCAGTCCCGGGACGGAACTCGTCTCCTACAATGAGCAGTTCTTC. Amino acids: CASSPGTELVSYNEQFF.

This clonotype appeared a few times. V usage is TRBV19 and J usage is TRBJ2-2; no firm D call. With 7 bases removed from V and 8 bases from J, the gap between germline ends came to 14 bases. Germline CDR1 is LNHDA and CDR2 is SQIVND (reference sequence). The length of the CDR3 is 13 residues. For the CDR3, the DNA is TGTGCCAGTAACCTGCCGGAGTTTGGGGAGCTGTTTTTT. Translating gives CASNLPEFGELFF.

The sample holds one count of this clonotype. The CDR3 nucleotides read TGCAGTGCCCGGCCCCCTTCTGCTGAAGCTTTCTTT. Translation gives CSARPPSAEAFF. The genes are TRBV20-1 and TRBJ1-1; no clear D. Trimming removed 6 bases at V and 6 bases at J, with 14 bases between. Germline CDR1 and CDR2: DFQATT and SNEGSKA (reference sequence). This CDR3 contains 12 residues.

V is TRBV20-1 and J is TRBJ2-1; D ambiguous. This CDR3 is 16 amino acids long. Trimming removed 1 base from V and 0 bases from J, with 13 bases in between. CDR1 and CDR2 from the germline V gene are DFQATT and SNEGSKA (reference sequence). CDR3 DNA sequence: TGCAGTGCTAGAGTATCAGAAGGGCCCTCCTACAATGAGCAGTTCTTC. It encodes CSARVSEGPSYNEQFF.

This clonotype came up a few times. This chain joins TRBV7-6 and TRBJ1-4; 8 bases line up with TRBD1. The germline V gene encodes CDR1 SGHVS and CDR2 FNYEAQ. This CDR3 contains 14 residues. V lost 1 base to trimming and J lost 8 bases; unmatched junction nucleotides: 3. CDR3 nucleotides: TGTGCCAGCAGCTTAGTCGACAGGGGCGAAAAACTGTTTTTT. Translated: CASSLVDRGEKLFF. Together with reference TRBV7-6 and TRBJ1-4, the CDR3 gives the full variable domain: GAGVSQSPRYKVTKRGQDVALRCDPISGHVSLYWYRQALGQGPEFLTYFNYEAQQDKSGLPNDRFSAERPEGSISTLTIQRTEQRDSAMYRCASSLVDRGEKLFFGSGTQLSVL.

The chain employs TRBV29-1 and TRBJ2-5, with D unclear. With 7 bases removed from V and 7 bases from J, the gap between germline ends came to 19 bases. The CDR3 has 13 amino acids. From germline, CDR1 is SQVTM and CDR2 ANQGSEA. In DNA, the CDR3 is TGCAGCGCCGACGGCCTTTACCGAGGGACCCAGTACTTC. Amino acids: CSADGLYRGTQYF.

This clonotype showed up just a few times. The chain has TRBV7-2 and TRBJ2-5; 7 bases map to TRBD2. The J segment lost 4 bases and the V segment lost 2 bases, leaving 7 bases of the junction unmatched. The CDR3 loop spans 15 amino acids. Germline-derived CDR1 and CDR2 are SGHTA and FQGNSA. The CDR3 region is CASSLTSVLGETQYF. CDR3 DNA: TGTGCCAGCAGCTTAACTAGCGTCCTGGGAGAGACCCAGTACTTC.

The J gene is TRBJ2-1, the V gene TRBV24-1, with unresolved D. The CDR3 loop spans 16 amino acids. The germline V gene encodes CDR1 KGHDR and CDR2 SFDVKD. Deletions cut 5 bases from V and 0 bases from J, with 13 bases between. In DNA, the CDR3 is TGTGCCACCAGTGCGCTGCACCCAATCTCCTACAATGAGCAGTTCTTC. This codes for CATSALHPISYNEQFF.